A selection of T cell receptor beta chains follows, all from one sample in a study of CD8+ T cells in alopecia areata. The protocol was immunoSEQ multiplex PCR, while the TCRdb copy is restricted to in-frame clones and leaves out a portion. The profile shows 10,000 to 15,000 clones, roughly 50% of them singletons. The sequencing input was skin. These receptors all come from a human donor with alopecia areata. Each CDR3 is given with its conserved first and last residue. The order of the fields is clone size, V gene, D gene, J gene, CDR3 protein, CDR3 DNA. A D gene is named only where the DNA matches it firmly. Expanded clones get a size class; other rows say once, few or many, or leave the size out.

>-|TRBV29-1|TRBD2|TRBJ2-2
CSVAGGSYTGELFF
TGCAGCGTTGCGGGCGGGAGTTACACCGGGGAGCTGTTTTTT
>-|TRBV2|-|TRBJ2-3
CATPDVRTDTQYF
TGTGCCACCCCCGATGTACGCACAGATACGCAGTATTTT
>-|TRBV5-1|TRBD1|TRBJ1-6
CASSFPDRGPPLHF
TGCGCCAGCAGCTTCCCGGACAGGGGTCCACCCCTCCACTTT
>-|TRBV7-9|TRBD1|TRBJ2-5
CASSYNRGPQETQYF
TGTGCCAGCAGCTACAACAGGGGGCCCCAAGAGACCCAGTACTTC
>-|TRBV29-1|-|TRBJ2-7
CSVLDPGASYEQYF
TGCAGCGTTTTGGACCCTGGAGCGTCCTACGAGCAGTACTTC
>few|TRBV10-3|TRBD1|TRBJ1-3
CATKWGQGNENTIYF
TGTGCCACAAAGTGGGGACAGGGGAATGAAAACACCATATATTTT
>few|TRBV29-1|-|TRBJ2-5
CSVDPGEDFFWETQYF
TGCAGCGTTGACCCCGGGGAGGACTTCTTCTGGGAGACCCAGTACTTC
>-|TRBV9|-|TRBJ1-1
CASSVSGITEAFF
TGTGCCAGCAGCGTATCCGGGATCACTGAAGCTTTCTTT
>once|TRBV19|TRBD1|TRBJ2-7
CASSADRASTDEQYF
TGTGCCAGTAGCGCGGACAGGGCCTCGACGGACGAGCAGTACTTC
>-|TRBV29-1|-|TRBJ2-1
CSGIHREQFF
TGCAGCGGAATACACAGGGAGCAGTTCTTC
>-|TRBV5-1|TRBD1|TRBJ1-2
CASSLLGQSHGYTF
TGCGCCAGCAGCTTGTTGGGACAGAGCCATGGCTACACCTTC
>-|TRBV7-9|-|TRBJ2-7
CASREGGEQYF
TGTGCCAGCAGGGAAGGGGGGGAGCAGTACTTC
>-|TRBV4-1|TRBD1|TRBJ2-1
CASSQLRDRGNEQFF
TGCGCCAGCAGCCAACTCCGGGACAGGGGAAATGAGCAGTTCTTC
>few|TRBV7-2|TRBD2|TRBJ2-7
CASSLASSGVGYEQYF
TGTGCCAGCAGCTTAGCGTCTAGCGGGGTCGGGTACGAGCAGTACTTC
>large|TRBV9|-|TRBJ2-7
CASSVAPIYEQYF
TGTGCCAGCAGCGTAGCCCCCATCTACGAGCAGTACTTC
>-|TRBV28|-|TRBJ2-7
CASSLAATPAAYEQYF
TGTGCCAGCAGTCTGGCAGCCACCCCAGCGGCCTACGAGCAGTACTTC
>-|TRBV28|TRBD2|TRBJ2-5
CASSHLSGGQETQYF
TGTGCCAGCAGTCACCTTAGCGGGGGGCAAGAGACCCAGTACTTC
>-|TRBV5-4|TRBD1|TRBJ2-2
CASSRQGDFTGELFF
TGTGCCAGCAGCAGACAGGGGGATTTCACCGGGGAGCTGTTTTTT
>-|TRBV5-5|TRBD2|TRBJ2-7
CASSRAGAVSSYEQYF
TGTGCCAGCAGCCGAGCGGGGGCTGTCAGCTCCTACGAGCAGTACTTC
>large|TRBV10-3|TRBD2|TRBJ2-2
CAIRLADTGELFF
TGTGCCATCAGACTAGCGGACACCGGGGAGCTGTTTTTT
>-|TRBV15|-|TRBJ1-5
CATSSTRSGTESNQPQHF
TGTGCCACCAGCAGCACAAGGTCTGGTACAGAGAGCAATCAGCCCCAGCATTTT
>-|TRBV27|TRBD1|TRBJ2-6
CASSPGTGYSFGANVLTF
TGTGCCAGCAGCCCCGGGACAGGGTATTCCTTTGGGGCCAACGTCCTGACTTTC
>-|TRBV29-1|-|TRBJ2-7
CSVASGTDLGEQYF
TGCAGCGTGGCCTCCGGGACGGATCTGGGAGAGCAGTACTTC
>-|TRBV7-9|-|TRBJ2-7
CASSLPDWKTVPSYEQYF
TGTGCCAGCAGCTTACCGGATTGGAAGACAGTGCCCTCCTACGAGCAGTACTTC
>-|TRBV29-1|TRBD1|TRBJ1-1
CSVTTGAMNTEAFF
TGCAGCGTTACGACAGGGGCCATGAACACTGAAGCTTTCTTT
>-|TRBV30|-|TRBJ2-4
CAWSVKGSAKNIQYF
TGTGCCTGGAGTGTAAAAGGATCAGCCAAAAACATTCAGTACTTC
>-|TRBV28|-|TRBJ1-1
CASSPVSTEEAFF
TGTGCCAGCAGCCCAGTTTCGACAGAAGAAGCTTTCTTT
>-|TRBV6-1|-|TRBJ2-7
CASRQGQIAYEQYF
TGTGCCAGCAGGCAAGGACAGATCGCCTACGAGCAGTACTTC
>once|TRBV9|-|TRBJ2-5
CASSVEEGWETQYF
TGTGCCAGCAGCGTAGAGGAGGGTTGGGAGACCCAGTACTTC
>-|TRBV4-1|-|TRBJ2-5
CASSRLQGIGETQYF
TGCGCCAGCAGCCGGTTACAGGGAATCGGAGAGACCCAGTACTTC
>-|TRBV19|-|TRBJ2-2
CASSTGDTGELFF
TGTGCCAGTAGTACAGGGGACACCGGGGAGCTGTTTTTT
>-|TRBV30|TRBD1|TRBJ2-3
CAWSEGGGSTDTQYF
TGTGCCTGGAGTGAAGGGGGCGGTAGCACAGATACGCAGTATTTT
>-|TRBV18|-|TRBJ1-3
CASSPSVGVSGNTIYF
TGTGCCAGCTCACCAAGTGTCGGAGTCTCTGGAAACACCATATATTTT
>-|TRBV6-1|-|TRBJ1-3
CASSYNLRGNTIYF
TGTGCCAGCAGTTATAACCTTCGGGGAAACACCATATATTTT
>-|TRBV5-1|-|TRBJ1-5
CASSFRGQGNQPQHF
TGCGCCAGCAGCTTCCGGGGGCAGGGCAATCAGCCCCAGCATTTT
>-|TRBV10-2|-|TRBJ1-3
CASSESGGAPGNTIYF
TGCGCCAGCAGTGAGTCGGGGGGGGCCCCTGGAAACACCATATATTTT
>-|TRBV18|-|TRBJ2-5
CASSPNHGQETQYF
TGTGCCAGCTCACCGAACCACGGGCAGGAGACCCAGTACTTC
>-|TRBV7-8|TRBD1|TRBJ2-7
CASSSGTGVFQPSYEQYF
TGTGCCAGCAGCTCCGGGACAGGGGTCTTCCAGCCCTCCTACGAGCAGTACTTC
>few|TRBV6-6|-|TRBJ1-6
CASSPDGVSPLHF
TGTGCCAGCAGTCCCGATGGAGTATCACCCCTCCACTTT
>-|TRBV5-1|-|TRBJ2-5
CASSMAQETQYF
TGCGCCAGCAGCATGGCCCAAGAGACCCAGTACTTC
>-|TRBV7-8|TRBD2|TRBJ2-4
CASSSAGVLAKNIQYF
TGTGCCAGCAGCAGCGCGGGGGTTTTAGCCAAAAACATTCAGTACTTC
>few|TRBV7-2|-|TRBJ2-5
CASSSKTTRGSETQYF
TGTGCCAGCAGCTCGAAGACTACGCGGGGTTCGGAGACCCAGTACTTC
>-|TRBV30|-|TRBJ2-7
CAWSNSTGRPYEQYF
TGTGCCTGGAGTAACTCGACCGGCAGGCCCTACGAGCAGTACTTC
>-|TRBV5-6|TRBD2|TRBJ2-5
CASSRTSGRSETQYF
TGTGCCAGCAGCCGGACTAGCGGGAGATCAGAGACCCAGTACTTC
>-|TRBV27|-|TRBJ2-7
CASRRGPSSYEQYF
TGTGCCAGCAGACGCGGGCCTAGCTCCTACGAGCAGTACTTC
>-|TRBV7-3|-|TRBJ2-5
CASSLGGGRPSGTQYF
TGTGCCAGCAGCTTAGGTGGGGGGCGCCCCTCGGGGACCCAGTACTTC
>medium-sized|TRBV5-1|-|TRBJ2-7
CASKIDSSSYEQYF
TGCGCCAGCAAGATTGACTCTAGCTCCTACGAGCAGTACTTC
>-|TRBV7-8|-|TRBJ1-2
CASTPVQGLYGYTF
TGTGCCAGCACCCCGGTGCAGGGGCTCTATGGCTACACCTTC
>-|TRBV5-1|-|TRBJ2-6
CASSSDSNSGANVLTF
TGCGCCAGCAGCTCAGACAGCAATTCTGGGGCCAACGTCCTGACTTTC
>-|TRBV2|-|TRBJ2-7
CASSEGSRLVKQYF
TGTGCCAGCAGTGAAGGATCCCGACTAGTTAAGCAGTACTTC
>-|TRBV28|-|TRBJ2-3
CASSSVYSSSGAPPDTQYF
TGTGCCAGCAGTTCAGTTTATAGTAGTAGCGGAGCCCCCCCAGATACGCAGTATTTT
>once|TRBV2|-|TRBJ1-6
CASSEQDGQYSPLHF
TGTGCCAGCAGTGAACAGGACGGGCAGTATTCACCCCTCCACTTT
>-|TRBV27|-|TRBJ1-3
CASSSRNQAGNTIYF
TGTGCCAGCAGTAGCCGGAATCAGGCTGGAAACACCATATATTTT
>medium-sized|TRBV23-1|-|TRBJ2-7
CASHPLDEQYF
TGCGCCAGCCATCCGTTGGATGAGCAGTACTTC
>-|TRBV7-3|-|TRBJ1-1
CASSSEPGAEAFF
TGTGCCAGCAGCTCCGAGCCGGGGGCTGAAGCTTTCTTT
>-|TRBV5-4|-|TRBJ2-5
CASRTPMGTQYF
TGTGCCAGCAGAACTCCCATGGGGACCCAGTACTTC